This TCR beta chain was documented in a study of blood T cell repertoires in COVID-19. Repertoires were generated with immunoSEQ multiplex PCR, while TCRdb's copy carries only in-frame clones and drops some. This table holds some 200,000 clones, around 90% found once. CDR1 and CDR2 from the germline V gene are LNHDA and SQIVND (reference sequence). J was trimmed by 4 bases and V by 9 bases; bases with no gene match: 4. The CDR3 runs to 12 residues. This sequence originates from a man aged 30-40 years with acute or convalescent COVID-19. Sequenced input: peripheral blood. This chain links TRBV19 with TRBJ2-7, with TRBD1 identical over 9 bases. The CDR3 nucleotides read TGTGCCAGCGGACAGGGGTATTACGAGCAGTACTTC. Its translation: CASGQGYYEQYF.